This entry lists 20 T cell receptor beta chains sequenced from one sample in a study of T cell repertoires in cytomegalovirus infection. TCRdb redid the calling of the reads with MiXCR, one entry per CDR3 protein. The table includes approximately 500,000 distinct CDR3 sequences, 15% to 20% detected once. Material: CD8+ T cells from PBMCs. These receptors all come from a human donor in good health (CMV status not recorded). Some clones in this sample may be carry-over from other donors' samples.

In the case of this clonotype: A much larger clone differs from this one at a single base, so this may be a read error. The chain links TRBV7-3 to TRBJ2-7; TRBD1 matches at 9 bases. The CDR3 runs to 14 residues. The junction had 7 bases not matched to a gene; V was cut back by 5 bases and J by 5 bases. Germline V gene data show CDR1 as SGHTA and CDR2 as FQGTGA. The CDR3, as DNA: TGTGCCAGCAGCGTTACAGGGGGCCAGGACGAGCAGTACTTC. This encodes CASSVTGGQDEQYF.

The chain joins TRBV20-1 to TRBJ1-1; D gene uncertain. The CDR3 is 16 amino acids. V shed 3 bases and J shed 0 bases, with 17 bases lying between them. Germline V gives CDR1 DFQATT, CDR2 SNEGSKA (reference sequence). The CDR3 DNA follows: TGCAGTGCTAGCCCCCGTGTGAGTGTCATGAACACTGAAGCTTTCTTT. It encodes CSASPRVSVMNTEAFF.

The V gene is TRBV2, the J gene TRBJ2-1; TRBD2 agrees at 9 bases. Trimming cost V 8 bases and J 8 bases; bases outside gene matches: 16. Looked up from germline, CDR1 is SNHLY and CDR2 is FYNNEI. The CDR3 extends over 16 amino acids. In DNA form, the CDR3 reads TGTGCCAGCGACACCCCTGGGACTAGCCGTATCGATGAGCAGTTCTTC. This translates into CASDTPGTSRIDEQFF.

This clonotype was observed a few times. The chain uses TRBV10-3 and TRBJ1-2; tentatively, D is TRBD1 (5 bases). CDR3 length: 16 residues. Germline values: CDR1 ENHRY, CDR2 SYGVKD. V lost 0 bases and J 4 bases, leaving 15 bases between the germline ends. The DNA for the CDR3 is TGTGCCATCAGTGAGTCTCGCGGGGCCGGAATCTATGGCTACACCTTC. Its translation: CAISESRGAGIYGYTF.

Comment on this clonotype: With a much larger clone just one base away, this may be a read error. The chain has TRBV10-2 and TRBJ2-6; 7 bases agree with TRBD1. The CDR3 contains 19 residues. The germline gives CDR1 WSHSY, CDR2 SAAADI. The V segment lost 4 bases and the J segment 9 bases; nucleotides outside the gene matches: 21. The CDR3: CASSGPDRIPFLWVNVLTF. The CDR3, as DNA: TGCGCCAGCAGTGGACCGGACAGGATTCCCTTTCTCTGGGTCAACGTCCTGACTTTC.

This clonotype was seen ten or more times. The V and J genes are TRBV7-9 and TRBJ2-7; no reliable D call. Germline lookup yields CDR1 SEHNR and CDR2 FQNEAQ (reference sequence). V lost 9 bases, J lost 6 bases, and 9 bases lay in between. The CDR3 is 10 residues long. CDR3 sequence: CASMGSEQYF. Here the CDR3 DNA reads TGTGCCAGTATGGGTTCCGAGCAGTACTTC. Drawing the rest from reference TRBV7-9 and TRBJ2-7, the complete variable domain is DTGVSQNPRHKITKRGQNVTFRCDPISEHNRLYWYRQTLGQGPEFLTYFQNEAQLEKSRLLSDRFSAERPKGSFSTLEIQRTEQGDSAMYLCASMGSEQYFGPGTRLTVT.

This clonotype was observed at least ten times. The genes are TRBV24-1 and TRBJ2-2; 8 nucleotides line up with TRBD1. Germline trimming cut 4 bases from V and 1 base from J; bases unmatched to any gene: 4. Germline CDR1 is KGHDR and CDR2 is SFDVKD. The CDR3 has 16 residues. DNA of the CDR3: TGTGCCACCAGTGACGCAGGGGGCTTGAACACCGGGGAGCTGTTTTTT. It is translated as CATSDAGGLNTGELFF.

This clonotype has at least ten counts. The rearrangement uses TRBV11-2 and TRBJ1-2; 10 bases align to TRBD1. Germline V gene sequence: CDR1 SGHAT, CDR2 FQNNGV. CDR3 size: 17 residues. J lost 2 bases, V lost 6 bases, and 12 bases had no gene match. The CDR3: CASSSGQGVHRNYGYTF. The CDR3 DNA is TGTGCCAGCAGTAGCGGACAGGGGGTCCACCGCAACTATGGCTACACCTTC.

This clonotype was counted many times. Compared with germline, one end of the junction differs, possibly owing to a read error. The V and J genes are TRBV12-5 and TRBJ1-1, with 8 bases lining up with TRBD1. CDR1 LGHNT and CDR2 FRNRAP come from the germline V gene. The CDR3 is made up of 12 amino acids. CDR3 sequence reads: CASEGQATEAFF. The CDR3 DNA is TGTGCCAGTGAGGGACAGGCCACTGAAGCTTTCTTT. Combining the CDR3 with reference TRBV12-5 and TRBJ1-1 gives the whole variable domain DARVTQTPRHKVTEMGQEVTMRCQPILGHNTVFWYRQTMMQGLELLAYFRNRAPLDDSGMPKDRFSAEMPDATLATLKIQPSEPRDSAVYFCASEGQATEAFFGQGTRLTVV.

The chain employs TRBV15 and TRBJ2-3, with D perhaps matching TRBD1 (7 bases). In germline, CDR1 is LNHNV, CDR2 YYDKDF (reference sequence). Between the trimmed V and J ends, which lost 3 bases and 5 bases, there was a span of 21 bases. The CDR3 consists of 17 residues. The DNA for the CDR3 is TGTGCCACCAGCAGGGCCAGGGGGGAACCGGGTGGAGATACGCAGTATTTT. It codes for CATSRARGEPGGDTQYF.

CDR3 coding DNA: TGTGCCAGTAGTCTAAGGACAGCCCCGGCTATTTATGGCTACACCTTC. Protein product: CASSLRTAPAIYGYTF. The genes are TRBV19 and TRBJ1-2; D possibly corresponds to TRBD1 (6 bases). V was trimmed by 5 bases and J by 5 bases, leaving 21 bases between them. The CDR3 covers 16 residues. Germline CDR1 LNHDA, CDR2 SQIVND (reference sequence).

The table lists this clonotype with a few counts. This chain joins TRBV5-6 and TRBJ2-7; the match to TRBD1 covers 8 bases. V trimming: 8 bases; J trimming: 5 bases; junction bases outside the gene matches: 6. The CDR3 extends over 12 amino acids. Germline V gene lookup returns CDR1 SGHDT and CDR2 YYEEEE. CDR3 in amino acids: CASRTGMHEQYF. DNA of the CDR3: TGTGCCAGTCGGACAGGGATGCACGAGCAGTACTTC.

V is TRBV5-6 and J is TRBJ2-7; 7 bases line up with TRBD1. The germline V gene has CDR1 SGHDT and CDR2 YYEEEE. J gave up 4 bases and V 2 bases, and 9 bases lay outside the gene matches. The CDR3 has 15 amino acids. CDR3 sequence: CASSFRTGRPYEQYF. The CDR3 DNA follows: TGTGCCAGCAGCTTCAGGACAGGACGGCCGTACGAGCAGTACTTC.

This clonotype has a count of ten or more. The rearrangement links TRBV7-8 to TRBJ2-5; D is uncertain. CDR1 is SGHVS, CDR2 FQNEAQ, per germline. The V end was cut by 5 bases, the J end by 1 base, with 14 bases between. The CDR3 covers 15 residues. CDR3: CASSQSRLGQETQYF. The CDR3 nucleotides are TGTGCCAGCAGCCAGTCGCGGTTGGGCCAAGAGACCCAGTACTTC.

This clonotype was observed a handful of times. The rearrangement links TRBV15 to TRBJ1-1; D is uncertain. V shed 0 bases and J shed 0 bases, with 8 bases lying between them. The CDR3 spans 15 residues. Germline V CDR1 and CDR2: LNHNV, YYDKDF (reference sequence). The CDR3 loop reads CATSRDGNMNTEAFF. The CDR3 coding sequence is TGTGCCACCAGCAGAGATGGGAACATGAACACTGAAGCTTTCTTT. Together with reference TRBV15 and TRBJ1-1, the CDR3 gives the full variable domain: DAMVIQNPRYQVTQFGKPVTLSCSQTLNHNVMYWYQQKSSQAPKLLFHYYDKDFNNEADTPDNFQSRRPNTSFCFLDIRSPGLGDTAMYLCATSRDGNMNTEAFFGQGTRLTVV.

Turning to this clonotype: A clone one base away is much larger, so this may be a read error. This chain links TRBV19 with TRBJ1-1, with D perhaps matching TRBD1 (5 bases). This CDR3 region has 15 residues. Germline CDR1 LNHDA, CDR2 SQIVND (reference sequence). Deletions cut 9 bases from V and 6 bases from J, with 23 bases between. The CDR3 spells CASKDPPGLRPEAFF. The CDR3 DNA follows: TGTGCCAGCAAAGACCCTCCAGGGCTGAGGCCTGAAGCTTTCTTT.

This clonotype was detected a few times. CDR3 residues: CASSLSGGRAIDTQYF. In DNA form, the CDR3 reads TGTGCCAGCAGTTTATCGGGGGGGCGAGCGATAGATACGCAGTATTTT. This chain links TRBV27 with TRBJ2-3, with D possibly TRBD2 on 7 matching bases. The V gene lost 0 bases and the J gene lost 5 bases, with 15 bases spanning the gap. Germline V lookup: CDR1 MNHEY, CDR2 SMNVEV (reference sequence). The length of the CDR3 is 16 residues.

Details on this clonotype: At one end, the junction sequence differs from germline, possibly due to a read error. The CDR3 sequence is CASNLAGGRTETQYF. CDR3 DNA sequence: TGTGCCAGCAACTTAGCGGGGGGGCGCACAGAAACGCAGTATTTT. V and J are TRBV9 and TRBJ2-3; 11 nucleotides line up with TRBD2. The CDR3 totals 15 residues. Germline CDR1 SGDLS, CDR2 YYNGEE.

This clonotype appeared many times. The V gene is TRBV27, the J gene TRBJ1-2, with D possibly being TRBD1 (5 bases). CDR1 is MNHEY, CDR2 SMNVEV, per germline (reference sequence). The V end was cut by 4 bases, the J end by 4 bases, with 7 bases between. This CDR3 comprises 12 residues. The CDR3 DNA reads TGTGCCAGCAGTTCCGGGGGCTATGGCTACACCTTC. Amino acid sequence: CASSSGGYGYTF.

On this clonotype itself: A much more abundant neighbour one base away suggests this may be a read error. The gene calls are TRBV11-2 and TRBJ1-4; D is perhaps TRBD1 (5 bases). V lost 8 bases, J lost 4 bases, and 17 bases lay in between. CDR1 and CDR2 (germline): SGHAT, FQNNGV. CDR3 length: 15 residues. DNA for the CDR3: TGTGCCAGCGGCTGGGGGACTGTGAATAATGAAAAACTGTTTTTT. Its translation: CASGWGTVNNEKLFF.